The 26 T cell receptor beta chains listed next were all sequenced from one sample in a study of response to subunit inactivated influenza vaccine. TCRdb reanalysed the RT-PCR reads using MiXCR and keeps one entry per CDR3 protein. The data contain about 540,000 distinct CDR3 sequences, under 30% of them singletons. The sample was also linked to a second study, of T cells expressing NK-cell markers. That investigation notes: Production of TCR beta cDNA relied on 5'RACE template switching with UMIs.

The sample was CD4+ T cells sorted from PBMCs, taken approximately 13 days after vaccination. These receptors were obtained from a man aged 45-65 years who received an inactivated influenza vaccine.

This clonotype was picked up a small number of times. This chain joins TRBV7-8 and TRBJ2-1; tentatively, D is TRBD1 (5 bases). CDR1 and CDR2 from the germline V gene are SGHVS and FQNEAQ. V was cut by 4 bases and J by 9 bases, with 13 bases left in between. The CDR3 extends over 13 amino acids. CDR3 bases: TGTGCCAGCAGCTCTATCCAGGGCGGTGAGCAGTTCTTC. Amino acids: CASSSIQGGEQFF.

This clonotype was counted only a few times. The chain has TRBV28 and TRBJ2-4; D is unclear. The V gene's germline CDR1 is MDHEN and CDR2 SYDVKM. Deletions cut 6 bases from V and 9 bases from J, with 15 bases between. The CDR3 is made up of 13 amino acids. The CDR3 region has the DNA TGTGCCAGCAGCAAGGGCTCACGAGGCATTCAGTACTTC. It is translated as CASSKGSRGIQYF.

This clonotype was observed many times. This chain links TRBV29-1 with TRBJ1-1; a weak D match, TRBD1 (5 bases). Trimming shortened V by 4 bases and J by 5 bases, and 11 bases separated the two germline ends. The CDR3 contains 12 residues. Germline lookup yields CDR1 SQVTM and CDR2 ANQGSEA. The CDR3 coding sequence is TGCAGCGTTGCTGGGCAGGGTACTGAAGCTTTCTTT. Translation: CSVAGQGTEAFF.

This clonotype has more than one count but fewer than ten. The chain recombines TRBV28 with TRBJ2-1; no reliable D call. Trimming took 5 bases from V and 6 from J, leaving 14 bases between them. The length of the CDR3 is 14 residues. Germline V CDR1 and CDR2: MDHEN, SYDVKM. CDR3 in DNA: TGTGCCAGCAGTCCCATGAGAAGTACCAATGAGCAGTTCTTC. Translation gives CASSPMRSTNEQFF. The complete variable domain, with remaining parts taken from reference TRBV28 and TRBJ2-1, reads DVKVTQSSRYLVKRTGEKVFLECVQDMDHENMFWYRQDPGLGLRLIYFSYDVKMKEKGDIPEGYSVSREKKERFSLILESASTNQTSMYLCASSPMRSTNEQFFGPGTRLTVL.

The J gene is TRBJ2-3, the V gene TRBV5-1; no firm D call. The CDR3 loop spans 15 amino acids. Per the germline V gene, CDR1 is SGHRS and CDR2 is YFSETQ. The V end lost 0 bases, the J end lost 0 bases, and 8 bases lay between the germline ends. CDR3 DNA: TGCGCCAGCAGCTTGGACGCTAGTAGCACAGATACGCAGTATTTT. Its translation: CASSLDASSTDTQYF.

Regarding this clonotype: This sequence may be a read error, since a much larger clone differs from it by one base. J is TRBJ2-7 and V is TRBV6-5; D call uncertain. V gave up 2 bases and J gave up 5 bases, with 7 bases separating them. The CDR3 contains 12 residues. Germline-derived CDR1 and CDR2 are MNHEY and SVGAGI. The CDR3 DNA sequence: TGTGCCAGCAGTTACCTTGGGGACGAGCAGTACTTC. Translation gives CASSYLGDEQYF.

The rearrangement links TRBV6-2 or TRBV6-3 to TRBJ1-2; TRBD1 might be the D (5 bases). This CDR3 has 13 amino acids. From germline, CDR1 is MNHEY and CDR2 SVGEGT. With 5 bases removed from V and 4 bases from J, the gap between germline ends came to 11 bases. This CDR3 is CASSAGTLYGYTF. The DNA for the CDR3 is TGTGCCAGCAGTGCCGGGACGCTCTATGGCTACACCTTC.

The chain uses TRBV27 and TRBJ2-2; TRBD2 matches 8 bases. CDR1 and CDR2 (germline): MNHEY, SMNVEV (reference sequence). J gave up 7 bases and V 6 bases, and 4 bases lay outside the gene matches. There are 13 residues in the CDR3. This chain's CDR3 is CASSLSGVGELFF. DNA for the CDR3: TGTGCCAGCAGCCTTAGCGGGGTCGGGGAGCTGTTTTTT.

This clonotype was seen only a few times. V and J are TRBV7-9 and TRBJ2-7; 7 positions match TRBD1. Germline V gives CDR1 SEHNR, CDR2 FQNEAQ (reference sequence). This CDR3 spans 13 amino acids. Unmatched junction bases numbered 5, after V lost 3 bases and J lost 6 bases. The CDR3 region is CASSLTGTSEQYF. In nucleotides, the CDR3 is TGTGCCAGCAGCTTGACAGGGACAAGCGAGCAGTACTTC. Based on the CDR3 plus reference TRBV7-9 and TRBJ2-7, the full variable domain is DTGVSQNPRHKITKRGQNVTFRCDPISEHNRLYWYRQTLGQGPEFLTYFQNEAQLEKSRLLSDRFSAERPKGSFSTLEIQRTEQGDSAMYLCASSLTGTSEQYFGPGTRLTVT.

This sequence joins TRBV20-1 and TRBJ2-2, with D perhaps given as TRBD1 or TRBD2 (5 bases each). Deletions cut 0 bases from V and 4 bases from J, with 12 bases between. Germline values: CDR1 DFQATT, CDR2 SNEGSKA (reference sequence). The CDR3 has 15 amino acids. CDR3 protein: CSARDSGPGTGELFF. DNA for the CDR3: TGCAGTGCTAGAGATTCGGGGCCGGGCACCGGGGAGCTGTTTTTT.

This clonotype was observed a few times. This chain connects TRBV4-3 to TRBJ2-1; the D gene is possibly TRBD2 (6 bases). With 1 base removed from V and 3 bases from J, the gap between germline ends came to 10 bases. There are 15 residues in the CDR3. Looked up from germline, CDR1 is LGHNA and CDR2 is YSLEER. CDR3 region: CASSQANSGYNEQFF. The CDR3 nucleotides are TGCGCCAGCAGCCAAGCAAATAGCGGCTACAATGAGCAGTTCTTC.

This clonotype was observed a handful of times. This rearrangement joins TRBV20-1 to TRBJ2-1; a possible D gene is TRBD2 (5 bases). Trimming left V 6 bases short and J 5 bases short, with 11 bases between. The CDR3 totals 12 residues. Germline values: CDR1 DFQATT, CDR2 SNEGSKA (reference sequence). CDR3 sequence: CSAEGNHNEQFF. CDR3 nucleotide sequence: TGCAGTGCAGAGGGCAATCACAATGAGCAGTTCTTC.

This clonotype was seen a handful of times. The rearrangement links TRBV25-1 to TRBJ1-2, with 7 bases matching TRBD1. Germline values: CDR1 MGHDK, CDR2 SYGVNS. CDR3 length: 16 residues. V gave up 2 bases and J gave up 7 bases; unmatched junction bases: 13. DNA of the CDR3: TGTGCCAGCAGTGAAATGGGACAGACGAAGAGGGGTGGCTACACCTTC. As protein: CASSEMGQTKRGGYTF.

This clonotype was recorded at least ten times. The chain recombines TRBV28 with TRBJ2-1; unclear D gene. The ends were cut back, 6 bases at V and 3 bases at J, with 6 bases in the middle. Germline V gene sequence: CDR1 MDHEN, CDR2 SYDVKM. The CDR3 length is 12 residues. The CDR3 sequence is CASSIYYNEQFF. CDR3 coding DNA: TGTGCCAGCAGCATCTACTACAATGAGCAGTTCTTC. The whole variable domain, remainder taken from reference TRBV28 and TRBJ2-1, is DVKVTQSSRYLVKRTGEKVFLECVQDMDHENMFWYRQDPGLGLRLIYFSYDVKMKEKGDIPEGYSVSREKKERFSLILESASTNQTSMYLCASSIYYNEQFFGPGTRLTVL.

This clonotype was seen a few times. This chain joins TRBV12-3 or TRBV12-4 and TRBJ2-1; TRBD1 is a possible D gene (6 bases). The CDR3 sequence is 13 residues long. Trimming pared 7 bases from V and 8 bases from J, leaving 15 bases between. For the CDR3, the DNA is TGTGCCAGCATCTTCACAGGGACCTATGAGCAGTTCTTC. It codes for CASIFTGTYEQFF.

The V gene is TRBV6-5, the J gene TRBJ1-6; no definite D call. The V and J ends lost 5 bases and 9 bases respectively, with 8 bases between them. This CDR3 comprises 12 residues. CDR1 and CDR2 from the germline V gene are MNHEY and SVGAGI. The CDR3 DNA follows: TGTGCCAGCAGTCCAGGAGTTTCACCCCTCCACTTT. As protein: CASSPGVSPLHF.

This rearrangement joins TRBV20-1 to TRBJ2-1; 10 nucleotides line up with TRBD2. Germline V gene data show CDR1 as DFQATT and CDR2 as SNEGSKA (reference sequence). There are 17 residues in the CDR3. V shed 3 bases and J 4 bases; nucleotides not matched to a gene: 12. In DNA, the CDR3 is TGCAGTGCTAGGCGACCGGGACTAGCGCTGGTGTACAATGAGCAGTTCTTC. Translated: CSARRPGLALVYNEQFF.

V and J are TRBV10-3 and TRBJ2-7; D perhaps matches TRBD1 (5 bases). The CDR3 is 16 residues long. V was shortened by 3 bases and J by 0 bases, with 15 bases between the two germline ends. Germline values: CDR1 ENHRY, CDR2 SYGVKD. The CDR3 here is CAISDSMGRLSYEQYF. DNA of the CDR3: TGTGCCATCAGTGACTCGATGGGGCGCCTCTCCTACGAGCAGTACTTC.

The sample holds a few counts of this clonotype. This rearrangement joins TRBV6-2 or TRBV6-3 to TRBJ1-2; no reliable D call. The germline gives CDR1 MNHEY, CDR2 SVGEGT. The V end lost 3 bases, the J end lost 8 bases, and 13 bases lay between the germline ends. The CDR3 is 13 residues long. The CDR3 is CASSYSSATGYTF. The CDR3 DNA is TGTGCCAGCAGTTATTCGTCGGCAACCGGCTACACCTTC.

The V and J genes are TRBV11-2 and TRBJ2-5, with D tentatively TRBD2 (5 bases). This CDR3 has 15 amino acids. V lost 5 bases to trimming and J lost 5 bases, with 18 bases between them. CDR1 is SGHAT and CDR2 is FQNNGV in the germline V gene. The CDR3 region is CASSPDYHSAETQYF. In nucleotides, the CDR3 is TGTGCCAGCAGCCCAGACTACCATAGCGCCGAGACCCAGTACTTC.

Points on this clonotype: A much larger clone lies one base from this, so it may be a read error. The rearrangement joins TRBV6-5 to TRBJ2-7; no clear D gene. The germline CDR1 and CDR2 sequences are MNHEY and SVGAGI. V was clipped by 3 bases and J by 6 bases, with 6 bases between them. CDR3 length: 11 residues. CDR3 sequence (DNA): TGTGCCAGCAGTTATATACGCGAGCAGTACTTC. Protein: CASSYIREQYF.

The chain is built from TRBV2 and TRBJ2-7, with D maybe TRBD1 (5 bases). Per germline, CDR1 SNHLY and CDR2 FYNNEI. Trimming removed 6 bases at V and 1 base at J, with 13 bases between. There are 14 residues in the CDR3. This CDR3 reads CASRRLQESYEQYF. Written as DNA, the CDR3 is TGTGCCAGCAGGCGCCTACAGGAATCCTACGAGCAGTACTTC.

The chain has TRBV4-1 and TRBJ2-2, with 7 bases lining up with TRBD2. The CDR3 contains 15 residues. V shed 0 bases, J shed 5 bases, and the junction held 3 bases outside the gene matches. CDR1 MGHRA and CDR2 YSYEKL come from the germline V gene. CDR3 protein: CASSQEAGRTGELFF. The CDR3 coding sequence is TGCGCCAGCAGCCAAGAAGCGGGGCGGACCGGGGAGCTGTTTTTT.

The gene calls are TRBV6-2 or TRBV6-3 and TRBJ2-2; 13 bases map to TRBD2. V gave up 8 bases and J gave up 0 bases; unmatched junction bases: 0. The CDR3 has 15 residues. Germline CDR1 MNHEY, CDR2 SVGEGT. CDR3 residues: CASGTSGTNTGELFF. CDR3 DNA sequence: TGTGCCAGCGGGACTAGCGGGACGAACACCGGGGAGCTGTTTTTT.

V gene TRBV18 combines with J gene TRBJ1-2; D is undetermined. CDR1 is KGHSH and CDR2 is LQKENI in the germline V gene. Trimming removed 0 bases from V and 6 bases from J, with 14 bases in between. The CDR3 totals 15 residues. This chain's CDR3 is CASSPPSPPRDGYTF. CDR3 nucleotides: TGTGCCAGCTCACCACCATCACCTCCTCGGGATGGCTACACCTTC. Full variable domain (outside the CDR3, taken from reference TRBV18 and TRBJ1-2): NAGVMQNPRHLVRRRGQEARLRCSPMKGHSHVYWYRQLPEEGLKFMVYLQKENIIDESGMPKERFSAEFPKEGPSILRIQQVVRGDSAAYFCASSPPSPPRDGYTFGSGTRLTVV.

In DNA, the CDR3 is TGTGCCAGCGGGCGGGGGTACCAAGAGACCCAGTACTTC. Translation: CASGRGYQETQYF. The rearrangement joins TRBV7-3 to TRBJ2-5; 7 bases match TRBD2. The germline CDR1 and CDR2 sequences are SGHTA and FQGTGA. V was pared by 8 bases and J by 0 bases, with 3 bases of the junction left unmatched. This CDR3 contains 13 residues.